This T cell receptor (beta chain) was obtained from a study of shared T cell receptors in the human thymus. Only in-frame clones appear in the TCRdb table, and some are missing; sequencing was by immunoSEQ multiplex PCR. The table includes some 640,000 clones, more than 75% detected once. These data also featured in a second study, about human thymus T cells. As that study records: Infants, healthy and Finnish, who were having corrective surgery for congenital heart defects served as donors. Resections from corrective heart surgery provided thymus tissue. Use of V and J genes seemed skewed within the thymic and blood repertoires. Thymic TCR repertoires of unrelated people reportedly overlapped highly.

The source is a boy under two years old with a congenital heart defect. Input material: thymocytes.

CDR3 protein: CASSLFRHRGPYEQYF. CDR3 in DNA: TGTGCCAGCAGCTTGTTCCGCCACAGGGGGCCCTACGAGCAGTACTTC. The chain joins TRBV5-6 to TRBJ2-7, with TRBD1 matching 9 bases. The CDR3 runs 16 residues. CDR1 is SGHDT and CDR2 is YYEEEE in the germline V gene. After removal of 1 base from V and 2 bases from J, the junction contained 7 bases not matched to a gene.